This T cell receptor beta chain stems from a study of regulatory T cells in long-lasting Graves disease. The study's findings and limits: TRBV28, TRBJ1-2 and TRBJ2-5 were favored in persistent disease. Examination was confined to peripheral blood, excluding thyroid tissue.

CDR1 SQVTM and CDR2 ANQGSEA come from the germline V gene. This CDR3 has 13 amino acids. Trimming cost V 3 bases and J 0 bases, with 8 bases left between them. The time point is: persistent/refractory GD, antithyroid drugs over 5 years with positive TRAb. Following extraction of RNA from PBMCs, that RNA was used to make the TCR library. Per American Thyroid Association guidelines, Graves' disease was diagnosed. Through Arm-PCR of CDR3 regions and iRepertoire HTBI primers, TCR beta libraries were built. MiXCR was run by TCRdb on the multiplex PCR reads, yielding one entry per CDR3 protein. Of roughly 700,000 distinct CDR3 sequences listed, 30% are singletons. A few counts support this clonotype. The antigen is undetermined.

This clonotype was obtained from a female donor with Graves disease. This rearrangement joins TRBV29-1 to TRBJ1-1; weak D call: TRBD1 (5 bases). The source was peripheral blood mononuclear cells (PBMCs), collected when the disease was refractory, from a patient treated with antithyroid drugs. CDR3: CSVERDLNTEAFF. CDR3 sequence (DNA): TGCAGCGTTGAGCGGGACTTGAACACTGAAGCTTTCTTT.